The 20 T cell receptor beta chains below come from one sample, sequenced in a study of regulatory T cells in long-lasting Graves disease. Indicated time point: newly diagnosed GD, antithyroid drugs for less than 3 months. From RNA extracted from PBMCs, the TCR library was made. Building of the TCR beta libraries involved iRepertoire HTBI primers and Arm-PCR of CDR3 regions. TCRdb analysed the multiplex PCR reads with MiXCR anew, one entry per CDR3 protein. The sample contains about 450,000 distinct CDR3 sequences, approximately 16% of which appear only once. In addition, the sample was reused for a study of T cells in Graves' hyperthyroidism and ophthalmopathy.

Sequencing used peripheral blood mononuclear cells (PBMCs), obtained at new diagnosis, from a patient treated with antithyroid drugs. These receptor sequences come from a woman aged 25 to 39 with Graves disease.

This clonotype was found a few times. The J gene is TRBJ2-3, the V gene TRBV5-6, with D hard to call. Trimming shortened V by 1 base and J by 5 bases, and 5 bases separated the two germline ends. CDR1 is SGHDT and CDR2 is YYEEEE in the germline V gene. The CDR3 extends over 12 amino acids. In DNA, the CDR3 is TGTGCCAGCAGCTTGTTGGAAGATACGCAGTATTTT. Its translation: CASSLLEDTQYF.

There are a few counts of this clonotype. The CDR3 DNA reads as TGTGCCAGCAGTTTACCTAACAGGGAAATGGGTCTTTACGCCGGGGAGCTGTTTTTT. Its translation is CASSLPNREMGLYAGELFF. The J gene is TRBJ2-2, the V gene TRBV6-5; possible D gene TRBD1, 6 bases. Germline CDR1 MNHEY, CDR2 SVGAGI. The V end was cut by 4 bases, the J end by 6 bases, with 27 bases between. This CDR3 has 19 residues.

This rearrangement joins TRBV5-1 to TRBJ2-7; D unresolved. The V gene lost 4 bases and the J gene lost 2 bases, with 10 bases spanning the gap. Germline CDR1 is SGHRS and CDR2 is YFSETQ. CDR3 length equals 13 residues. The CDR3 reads CASSPAEPYEQYF. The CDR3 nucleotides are TGCGCCAGCAGCCCGGCGGAGCCCTACGAGCAGTACTTC.

The CDR3, as DNA: TGTGCCAGCAGTTTCCATGGGGGGGATGGCTACACCTTC. Amino acid sequence: CASSFHGGDGYTF. V gene TRBV6-2 or TRBV6-3 combines with J gene TRBJ1-2; possibly TRBD1 for D (5 bases). This CDR3 comprises 13 residues. Germline V lookup: CDR1 MNHEY, CDR2 SVGEGT. The V gene lost 4 bases and the J gene lost 6 bases, with 12 bases spanning the gap.

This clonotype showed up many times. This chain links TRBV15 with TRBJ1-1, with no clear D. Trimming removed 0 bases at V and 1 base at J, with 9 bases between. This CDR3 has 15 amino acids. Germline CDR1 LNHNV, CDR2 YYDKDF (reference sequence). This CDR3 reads CATSRDRRANTEAFF. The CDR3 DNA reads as TGTGCCACCAGCAGAGATCGCCGGGCGAACACTGAAGCTTTCTTT.

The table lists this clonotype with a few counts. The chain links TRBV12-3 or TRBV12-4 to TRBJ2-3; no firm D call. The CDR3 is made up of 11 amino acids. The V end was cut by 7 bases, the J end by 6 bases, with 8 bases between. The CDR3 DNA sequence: TGTGCCAGCACCCAAGGCGATACGCAGTATTTT. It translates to CASTQGDTQYF.

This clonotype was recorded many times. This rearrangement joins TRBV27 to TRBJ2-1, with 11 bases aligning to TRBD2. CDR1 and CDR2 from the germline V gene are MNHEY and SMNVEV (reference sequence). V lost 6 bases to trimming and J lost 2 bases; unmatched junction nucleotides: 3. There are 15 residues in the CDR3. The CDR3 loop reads CASSPGLAAYNEQFF. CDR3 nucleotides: TGTGCCAGCAGCCCGGGACTAGCGGCCTACAATGAGCAGTTCTTC.

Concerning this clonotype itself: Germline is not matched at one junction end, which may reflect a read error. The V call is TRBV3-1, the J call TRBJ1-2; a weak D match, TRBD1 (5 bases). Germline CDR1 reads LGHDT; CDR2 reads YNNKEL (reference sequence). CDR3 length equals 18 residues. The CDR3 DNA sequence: TGTGCCAGCATTGAAAGAGGGGTTGGAGAGGACCTTAACTATGGCTGCACCTTC. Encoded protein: CASIERGVGEDLNYGCTF.

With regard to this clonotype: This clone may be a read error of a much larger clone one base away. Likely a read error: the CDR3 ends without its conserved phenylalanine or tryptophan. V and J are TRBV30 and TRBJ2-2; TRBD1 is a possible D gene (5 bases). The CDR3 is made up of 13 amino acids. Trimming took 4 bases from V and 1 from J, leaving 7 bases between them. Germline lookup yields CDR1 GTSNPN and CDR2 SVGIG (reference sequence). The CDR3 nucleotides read TGTGCCTGGACAACAGGGAACACCGGGGAGCTGTTTCTT. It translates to CAWTTGNTGELFL.

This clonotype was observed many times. CDR3 region: CASRGDVFQPQHF. DNA for the CDR3: TGTGCCAGCAGGGGGGATGTTTTTCAGCCCCAGCATTTT. The chain recombines TRBV28 with TRBJ1-5; possible D gene TRBD1, 5 bases. Germline loops: CDR1 MDHEN, CDR2 SYDVKM. V was pared by 6 bases and J by 6 bases, with 12 bases between. CDR3 length: 13 residues.

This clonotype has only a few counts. The CDR3 loop reads CSVEVKPAEQYF. In DNA form, the CDR3 reads TGCAGCGTTGAAGTAAAACCGGCCGAGCAGTACTTC. The chain couples TRBV29-1 to TRBJ2-7, with no clear D. Germline V gene sequence: CDR1 SQVTM, CDR2 ANQGSEA. The V end lost 1 base, the J end lost 6 bases, and 10 bases lay between the germline ends. CDR3 length: 12 amino acids.

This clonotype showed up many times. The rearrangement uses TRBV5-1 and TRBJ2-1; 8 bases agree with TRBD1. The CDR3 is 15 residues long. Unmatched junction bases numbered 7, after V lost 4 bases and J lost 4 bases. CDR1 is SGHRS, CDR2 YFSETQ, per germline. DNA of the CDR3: TGCGCCAGCAGCGAGAGACAGGGGAAATACAATGAGCAGTTCTTC. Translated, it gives CASSERQGKYNEQFF.

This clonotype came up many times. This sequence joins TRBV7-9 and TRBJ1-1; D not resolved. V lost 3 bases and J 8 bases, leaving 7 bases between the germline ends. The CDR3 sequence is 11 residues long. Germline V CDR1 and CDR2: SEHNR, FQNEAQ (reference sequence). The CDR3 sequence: CASSFAGEAFF. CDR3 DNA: TGTGCCAGCAGCTTTGCAGGAGAAGCTTTCTTT.

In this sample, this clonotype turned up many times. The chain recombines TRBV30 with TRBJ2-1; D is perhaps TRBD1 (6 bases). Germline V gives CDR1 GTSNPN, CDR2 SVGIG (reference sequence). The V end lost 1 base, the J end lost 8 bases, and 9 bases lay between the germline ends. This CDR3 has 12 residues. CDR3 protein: CAWSEGVYEQFF. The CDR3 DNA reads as TGTGCCTGGAGTGAGGGGGTCTATGAGCAGTTCTTC.

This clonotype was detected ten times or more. CDR3 region: CASSYSRALGTEAFF. DNA of the CDR3: TGTGCCAGCAGTTACTCGAGGGCCCTGGGCACTGAAGCTTTCTTT. The genes are TRBV6-5 and TRBJ1-1; the D is unclear. Germline V lookup: CDR1 MNHEY, CDR2 SVGAGI. The CDR3 sequence is 15 residues long. V was shortened by 0 bases and J by 4 bases, with 12 bases between the two germline ends.

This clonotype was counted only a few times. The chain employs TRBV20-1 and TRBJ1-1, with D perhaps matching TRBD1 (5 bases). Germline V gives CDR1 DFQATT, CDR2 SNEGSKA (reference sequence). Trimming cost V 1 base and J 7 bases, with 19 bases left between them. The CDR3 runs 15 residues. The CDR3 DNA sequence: TGCAGTGCTAGAGGAAATAGACGGGGCAATGATGAAGCTTTCTTT. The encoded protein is CSARGNRRGNDEAFF.

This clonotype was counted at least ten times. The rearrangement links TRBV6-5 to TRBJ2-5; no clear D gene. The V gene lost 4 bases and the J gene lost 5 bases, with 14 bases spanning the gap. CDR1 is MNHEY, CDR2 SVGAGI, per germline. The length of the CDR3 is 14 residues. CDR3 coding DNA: TGTGCCAGCAGTTCACCGTCTAGGGATGAGACCCAGTACTTC. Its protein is CASSSPSRDETQYF.

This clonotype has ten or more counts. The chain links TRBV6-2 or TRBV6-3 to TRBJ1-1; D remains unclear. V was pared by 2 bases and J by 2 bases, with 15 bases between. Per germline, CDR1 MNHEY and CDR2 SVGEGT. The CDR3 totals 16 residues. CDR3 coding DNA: TGTGCCAGCAGTTACCCAGCAGGAGGATTAAACACTGAAGCTTTCTTT. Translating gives CASSYPAGGLNTEAFF.

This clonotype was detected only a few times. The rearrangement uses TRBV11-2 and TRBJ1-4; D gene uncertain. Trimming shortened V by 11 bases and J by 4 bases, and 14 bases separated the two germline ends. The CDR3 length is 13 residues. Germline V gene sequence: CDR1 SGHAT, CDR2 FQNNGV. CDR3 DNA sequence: TGTGCCTCCACAAGGCAGATTAATGAAAAACTGTTTTTT. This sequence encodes CASTRQINEKLFF.

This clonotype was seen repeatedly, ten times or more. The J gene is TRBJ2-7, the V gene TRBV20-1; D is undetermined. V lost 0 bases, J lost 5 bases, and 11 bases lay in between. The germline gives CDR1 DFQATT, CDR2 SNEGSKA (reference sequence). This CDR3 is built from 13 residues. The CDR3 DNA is TGCAGTGCTAGAGAGGTCAGGAGCGACGAGCAGTACTTC. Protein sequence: CSAREVRSDEQYF.